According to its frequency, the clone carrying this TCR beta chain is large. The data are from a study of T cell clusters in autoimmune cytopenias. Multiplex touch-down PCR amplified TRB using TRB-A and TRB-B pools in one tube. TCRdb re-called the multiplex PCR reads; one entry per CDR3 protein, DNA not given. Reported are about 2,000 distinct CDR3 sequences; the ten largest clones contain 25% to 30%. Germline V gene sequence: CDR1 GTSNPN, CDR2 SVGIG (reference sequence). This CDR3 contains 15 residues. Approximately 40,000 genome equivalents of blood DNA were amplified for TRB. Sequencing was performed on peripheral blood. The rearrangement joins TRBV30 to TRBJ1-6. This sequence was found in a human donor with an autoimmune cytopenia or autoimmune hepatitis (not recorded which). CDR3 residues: CAWSRLTSYNSPLHF.